This TCR beta chain was sequenced in a study of blood T cell repertoires in COVID-19. This table comes from immunoSEQ multiplex PCR, and its TCRdb copy is limited to in-frame clones, with some not included. The table lists about 250,000 clones, about four fifths of them singletons. Germline loops: CDR1 MNHEY, CDR2 SMNVEV (reference sequence). V was trimmed by 5 bases and J by 4 bases, leaving 11 bases between them. The CDR3 sequence is 13 residues long. The sequence came from an elderly man with acute or convalescent COVID-19. The chain recombines TRBV27 with TRBJ1-2; a possible D gene is TRBD1 (5 bases). Sequenced material: peripheral blood. The CDR3 protein is CASSPRGIYGYTF. The DNA for the CDR3 is TGTGCCAGCAGTCCCCGGGGGATCTATGGCTACACCTTC.